This entry describes one T cell receptor beta chain. The data stem from a study of blood T cell repertoires in COVID-19. Study details: T cells, B-cell-depleted T cells, or PBMCs provided the cDNA or gDNA that served as material.

Methods used by the authors: For nucleated cells, counts were estimated from reference gene primer amplification. TCRdb keeps only in-frame clones here, not all; method: immunoSEQ multiplex PCR. V, J and clone size are taken as reported in that table, and D and trimming were inferred from the DNA itself. The sample gives approximately 230,000 clones, just over 85% of which show up once; 1.3% to 1.5% is in the top ten. V was cut by 6 bases and J by 3 bases, with 17 bases left in between. The V gene's germline CDR1 is MDHEN and CDR2 SYDVKM. CDR3 length equals 15 residues. The specimen was peripheral blood. This TCR derives from a man older than 75 with acute or convalescent COVID-19. The chain recombines TRBV28 with TRBJ1-1; D ambiguous. As DNA, the CDR3 is TGTGCCAGCAGCCCGTCCCGACAAGTTCACACTGAAGCTTTCTTT. Protein sequence: CASSPSRQVHTEAFF. Supplemented by reference TRBV28 and TRBJ1-1, the full variable domain reads DVKVTQSSRYLVKRTGEKVFLECVQDMDHENMFWYRQDPGLGLRLIYFSYDVKMKEKGDIPEGYSVSREKKERFSLILESASTNQTSMYLCASSPSRQVHTEAFFGQGTRLTVV.